Listed below are T cell receptor beta chains from one sample, sequenced in a study of response to subunit inactivated influenza vaccine. MiXCR, run by TCRdb on the RT-PCR reads, gives a single entry per CDR3 protein. The table lists under 850,000 distinct CDR3 sequences, around 20% of them singletons, with about a tenth in the top ten. The input for sequencing was PBMCs from blood, taken more than 4 days after vaccination. The receptor set was obtained from a man aged 50-59 years who received an inactivated influenza vaccine. CDR3s include the opening cysteine and the closing phenylalanine or tryptophan. Fields, in order: V gene, CDR3 protein.

TRBV7-3	CASSLNEGNEQYF
TRBV29-1	CSVGIGTSGGNEQFF
TRBV20-1	CSARRWGTGPEQYF
TRBV6-1	CASSEGQGPYNEQFF
TRBV5-1	CASSLPGQGLFF
TRBV20-1	CSAIETSGLYEQYF
TRBV4-2	CASSPETNQPQHF
TRBV7-8	CASSLGSPIAKNIQYF
TRBV18	CASSPGRNTEAFF
TRBV12-3/TRBV12-4	CASSLELPGNEQFF
TRBV20-1	CSAPTRLAGTDTQYF
TRBV12-3/TRBV12-4	CASSLGRGDGYTF
TRBV15	CATSKGNSGAGGRADTQYF
TRBV19	CASSSGQGWYGYTF
TRBV10-1	CASSESQSTDTQYF
TRBV28	CASSLDVSYGYTF
TRBV20-1	CSARGLAGGSEQFF
TRBV24-1	CATSDFRGQSSGANVLTF
TRBV4-1	CASSQVGLNIQYF
TRBV29-1	CSGRGRTEAFF
TRBV7-8	CASSFEQAPSPYGYTF
TRBV5-1	CASSLTGTKGSEQFF
TRBV5-5	CASGWVPEQFF
TRBV24-1	CATSDVTGQGPSSGELFF
TRBV5-1	CAISSWTGLTGELFF
TRBV7-9	CASSLPTSGYNEQFF
TRBV20-1	CSARDIGTGGGYEQYF
TRBV4-3	CASSQDRNSGTPREQFF
TRBV20-1	CSASWTGRTGELFF
TRBV6-2/TRBV6-3	CASSTGDSPLHF
TRBV25-1	CASSHRGVSDTEAFF
TRBV4-3	CASSQDPAGGWETQYF
TRBV4-3	CASSQVEGVTVEAFF
TRBV27	CASSSSMDSGETQYF
TRBV20-1	CSAYRIDRGEAFF
TRBV2	CASSPGLAITYNEQFF
TRBV29-1	CSVARGTSGSTDTQYF
TRBV3-1	CASNLRGRAYNEQFF
TRBV12-3/TRBV12-4	CASQGLPWETQYF
TRBV4-1	CASSQTLNTEAFF
TRBV12-3/TRBV12-4	CASSFSGSRETQYF
TRBV6-1	CASSEGVQPQHF
TRBV5-1	CASSLALGAAEAFF
TRBV7-2	CASSPLALLEQPQHF
TRBV20-1	CSVPTGSNEKLFF
TRBV4-2	CASSQGVGRDSYEQYF
TRBV5-1	CASSLFPTTDTQYF
TRBV12-3/TRBV12-4	CASSLWEGTYEQYF
TRBV7-9	CASSLTRGTHTDTQYF
TRBV28	CASSRTGELFF
TRBV20-1	CSAIPGGGYYGYTF
TRBV6-1	CASTQDFGANVLTF
TRBV28	CASSLFPKKGREQYF
TRBV12-3/TRBV12-4	CASRNSGSHEQYF